Listed below are T cell receptor beta chains from one sample, sequenced in a study of blood T cell repertoires in COVID-19. Profiled with immunoSEQ multiplex PCR; TCRdb holds only in-frame clones, not every one. Here the sample spans 200,000 to 300,000 clones, 70% to 90% being singletons. The sequenced material came from peripheral blood. Receptors were obtained from a man older than 75 with acute or convalescent COVID-19. The CDR3 runs from the conserved cysteine through the conserved F or W. A D gene is named only where the DNA matches it firmly. A clone size is listed for some rows: how often the clone was seen (once, few, many), or a class if it is expanded.

cdr3_aa cdr3_nt clone_size v_call d_call j_call
CSVKLDSPQTEAFF TGCAGCGTCAAACTGGACAGCCCTCAAACTGAAGCTTTCTTT once TRBV29-1 - TRBJ1-1
CASSLRDEQFF TGCGCCAGCAGCTTACGCGATGAGCAGTTCTTC - TRBV5-1 - TRBJ2-1
CASTPGGQETQYF TGTGCCAGCACCCCGGGGGGCCAAGAGACCCAGTACTTC - TRBV5-8 TRBD2 TRBJ2-5
CASSAGLAGINEQYF TGCGCCAGCAGCGCGGGACTAGCGGGAATCAACGAGCAGTACTTC - TRBV5-1 TRBD2 TRBJ2-7
CASSYGGAAANEKLFF TGTGCCAGCAGTTACGGTGGAGCGGCCGCTAATGAAAAACTGTTTTTT - TRBV6-6 - TRBJ1-4
CSGGTGYEQYF TGCAGCGGGGGAACGGGCTACGAGCAGTACTTC - TRBV29-1 - TRBJ2-7
CASTPTGASNQPQHF TGTGCCAGTACCCCGACAGGGGCTAGCAATCAGCCCCAGCATTTT - TRBV19 TRBD1 TRBJ1-5
CASTGTSGRAFGYNEQFF TGTGCCAGCACAGGGACTAGCGGGAGGGCCTTTGGTTACAATGAGCAGTTCTTC - TRBV7-9 TRBD2 TRBJ2-1
CASSLGGQGDAYGYTF TGTGCCAGCAGCTTGGGGGGACAGGGAGATGCCTATGGCTACACCTTC - TRBV5-4 TRBD1 TRBJ1-2
CASSAQGGRNTEAFF TGTGCCAGCAGCGCCCAGGGAGGAAGGAACACTGAAGCTTTCTTT - TRBV7-2 - TRBJ1-1
CASSPGQTYSGANVLTF TGCGCCAGCAGCCCGGGACAGACGTACTCTGGGGCCAACGTCCTGACTTTC - TRBV5-1 TRBD1 TRBJ2-6
CASSQVAGFYGYTF TGCGCCAGCAGCCAAGTTGCCGGGTTCTATGGCTACACCTTC - TRBV4-3 - TRBJ1-2
CASSSGVLASTDTQYF TGCGCCAGCAGCTCGGGGGTCCTCGCTAGCACAGATACGCAGTATTTT - TRBV5-1 - TRBJ2-3
CASETGAMDYGYTF TGTGCCAGCGAAACAGGGGCGATGGACTATGGCTACACCTTC once TRBV6-6 TRBD1 TRBJ1-2
CASSFRGAKNIQYF TGTGCCAGCAGCTTCCGGGGAGCCAAAAACATTCAGTACTTC - TRBV7-9 - TRBJ2-4
CASSLYRAGREFAYEQYF TGTGCCAGCAGTTTATATAGGGCTGGGCGGGAGTTCGCCTACGAGCAGTACTTC - TRBV27 TRBD2 TRBJ2-7
CASSLGGGLNGYTF TGTGCCAGCAGCTTAGGAGGGGGCCTAAATGGCTACACCTTC - TRBV7-2 TRBD1 TRBJ1-2
CASSLRAGKTSTQPQHF TGTGCCAGCAGCTTGAGGGCCGGGAAAACAAGTACCCAGCCCCAGCATTTT - TRBV7-8 - TRBJ1-5
CASSLWGRQGGRAGELFF TGTGCCAGCAGCTTATGGGGCCGACAGGGGGGAAGGGCCGGGGAGCTGTTTTTT - TRBV5-4 TRBD1 TRBJ2-2
CASSLSMSNPHSGANVLTF TGTGCCAGCAGCTTGAGCATGTCTAATCCCCACTCTGGGGCCAACGTCCTGACTTTC - TRBV5-4 - TRBJ2-6
CASSRTSGTGRNTIYF TGTGCCAGCAGCCGAACTTCAGGGACAGGGAGAAACACCATATATTTT - TRBV4-2 TRBD1 TRBJ1-3
CASSESRANYGYTF TGTGCCAGCAGTGAATCGAGGGCTAACTATGGCTACACCTTC - TRBV2 - TRBJ1-2
CASSQDRSGGGEKLFF TGCGCCAGCAGCCAAGATCGGTCAGGGGGTGGTGAAAAACTGTTTTTT - TRBV4-1 TRBD1 TRBJ1-4
CSVVGLAMDNEQFF TGCAGCGTTGTGGGACTAGCTATGGACAATGAGCAGTTCTTC - TRBV29-1 TRBD2 TRBJ2-1
CASSANSYEQYF TGTGCCAGCAGCGCAAACAGCTACGAGCAGTACTTC - TRBV7-9 - TRBJ2-7
CASSAHRVATEAFF TGTGCCAGCAGTGCCCACAGGGTGGCCACTGAAGCTTTCTTT many TRBV28 - TRBJ1-1
CASSLGGGLDYGYTF TGCGCCAGCAGCCTGGGGGGGGGTCTGGACTATGGCTACACCTTC - TRBV4-1 - TRBJ1-2
CASMALGTRNTEAFF TGTGCCAGTATGGCCTTAGGGACTAGGAACACTGAAGCTTTCTTT - TRBV19 - TRBJ1-1
CASREREYTGELFF TGTGCCAGCAGGGAACGGGAGTATACCGGGGAGCTGTTTTTT - TRBV9 - TRBJ2-2
CASSPGTSGYEQYF TGCGCCAGCAGCCCCGGGACTAGTGGGTACGAGCAGTACTTC - TRBV5-1 TRBD2 TRBJ2-7
CASSIWGRGSGYTF TGTGCCAGTAGTATATGGGGCAGGGGCTCTGGCTACACCTTC - TRBV19 - TRBJ1-2
CARSLARRQIRPQHF TGTGCCAGAAGCTTGGCCCGGAGGCAGATTAGGCCCCAGCATTTT - TRBV5-3 - TRBJ1-5
CASSLGGSEAFF TGTGCCAGCAGTTTAGGTGGGAGTGAAGCTTTCTTT - TRBV28 - TRBJ1-1
CASSLRQGEDEKLFF TGTGCCAGCAGCCTCAGACAGGGGGAGGATGAAAAACTGTTTTTT once TRBV4-2 TRBD1 TRBJ1-4
CASSPGLAGVGDTQYF TGTGCCAGTAGTCCGGGACTAGCGGGAGTCGGAGATACGCAGTATTTT - TRBV19 TRBD2 TRBJ2-3
CASSLRVTGNTIYF TGTGCCAGCAGCCTCAGGGTAACTGGAAACACCATATATTTT - TRBV3-1/TRBV3-2 - TRBJ1-3
CASSYSVRSTDTQYF TGTGCCAGCAGTTACTCGGTCAGAAGCACAGATACGCAGTATTTT - TRBV6-5 - TRBJ2-3
CASSLATTSGTSYEQYF TGTGCCAGCAGCTTAGCCACGACTAGCGGGACCTCCTACGAGCAGTACTTC - TRBV7-9 TRBD2 TRBJ2-7
CASSLTGVASTDTQYF TGTGCCAGCAGCTTAACCGGGGTCGCTAGCACAGATACGCAGTATTTT - TRBV7-8 - TRBJ2-3
CSVRLTAPSSYNEQFF TGCAGCGTTAGACTGACAGCCCCTAGCTCCTACAATGAGCAGTTCTTC - TRBV29-1 - TRBJ2-1
CASSYGDRIYNSPLHF TGTGCCAGCAGTTACGGAGACAGGATATATAATTCACCCCTCCACTTT - TRBV6-5 - TRBJ1-6
CATQLAGTSTDTQYF TGTGCCACCCAACTAGCGGGTACTAGCACAGATACGCAGTATTTT - TRBV28 TRBD2 TRBJ2-3
CAIRGQGGGYTF TGTGCCATCAGGGGACAGGGAGGCGGCTACACCTTC - TRBV10-3 TRBD1 TRBJ1-2
CASTTGGSPLHF TGTGCCAGCACGACAGGTGGTTCACCCCTCCACTTT - TRBV27 - TRBJ1-6